The present TCR beta chain was sequenced within a study of blood T cells in healthy people across ages. Germline assignment: CDR1 MNHEY and CDR2 SVGEGT. V was clipped by 0 bases and J by 5 bases, with 13 bases between them. The CDR3 spans 15 residues. Each donor was a healthy Caucasian individual from Russia, aged roughly 6 to 90. Per-sample yields of isolated PBMCs were at least 6 million. Notes on the study in general: Unknown CMV status may confound age-related changes in expanded clones.

A word on this clonotype: Its antigen remains unknown.

A J-beta primer mix and a sample-barcoded 5' primer were used in a second PCR of about 6 to 12 cycles. Tags on each cDNA molecule came from a template-switch adaptor with 12 random nucleotides. In TCRdb, the 5' RACE reads were re-called with MiXCR into one record per CDR3 protein. The sample shows about 1.8 million distinct CDR3 sequences, roughly 52% of them seen only once. The rearrangement links TRBV6-2 or TRBV6-3 to TRBJ1-2; maybe TRBD1 (5 bases). The TCR originated in a woman aged 40 to 50 in good health. Sequencing was done on a sample of blood. CDR3 nucleotide sequence: TGTGCCAGCAGTTACTCTCGACAGACTTCTTATGGCTACACCTTC. Encoded protein: CASSYSRQTSYGYTF.